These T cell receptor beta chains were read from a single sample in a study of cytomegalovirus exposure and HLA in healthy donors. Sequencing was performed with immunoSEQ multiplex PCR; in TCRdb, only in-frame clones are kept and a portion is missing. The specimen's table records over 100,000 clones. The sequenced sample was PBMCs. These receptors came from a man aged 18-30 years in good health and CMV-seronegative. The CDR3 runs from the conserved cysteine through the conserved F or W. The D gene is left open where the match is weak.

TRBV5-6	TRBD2	CASSNPLAGALLETQYF
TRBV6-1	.	CASTEQSSYNSPLHF
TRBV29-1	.	CSVQQGSKNIQYF
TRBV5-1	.	CASSPQEAGTEAFF
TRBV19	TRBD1	CASSRQGRYEQYF
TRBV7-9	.	CASSGGSDAGNTIYF
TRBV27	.	CASSLGGWGYEQYF
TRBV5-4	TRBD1	CASSQAGTGPGELFF
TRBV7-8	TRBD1	CASSSTGAQPQHF
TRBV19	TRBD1	CASGPRTGGLKLFF
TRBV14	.	CASSQDVDRYYEQYF
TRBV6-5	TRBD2	CASSYSGLGIAGELFF
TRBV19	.	CASSIGERDMKTQYF
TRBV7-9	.	CASSLVTSTSGYTF
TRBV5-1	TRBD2	CASSLRGLAVYNEQFF
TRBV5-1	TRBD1	CASSLFTGEGYTF
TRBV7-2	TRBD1	CASSIDRVNTIYF
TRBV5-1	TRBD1	CASSFGQAYEQYF
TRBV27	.	CASSFSSEQMAKNIQYF
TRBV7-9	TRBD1	CASSQDRGIGYTF
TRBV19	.	CASRTADYYGYTF
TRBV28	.	CASSLTNTEAFF
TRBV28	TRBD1	CASRKGDREILLF
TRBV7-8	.	CASSLEVTYRYEQYF
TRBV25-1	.	CASSAAGANIQYF
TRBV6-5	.	CASWGGGGQPQHF